This T cell receptor beta chain was captured by sequencing in a study of CD8 T cells in ankylosing spondylitis (TCRdb year 2017). About the study as a whole: The study set out to find disease-linked TCR variants by profiling T cell receptor beta repertoires in ankylosing spondylitis patients and healthy donors. The whole study cohort included 90 to 120 healthy donors and roughly 24 ankylosing spondylitis patients. Peripheral blood was sampled, and synovial fluid was additionally collected from ankylosing spondylitis patients.

Beyond this particular receptor, the publication reports: Significant enrichment of the disease-linked clones was reported in matched synovial fluid samples from ankylosing spondylitis patients. The disease-linked clones had a CD8+ phenotype and were found at relatively low frequencies in peripheral blood. A TCR beta motif made up of eight or nine highly homologous amino acid variants appeared to be characteristic of blood from ankylosing spondylitis patients. Some motif variants were previously reported in synovial fluid and blood of reactive arthritis patients, suggesting common disease-initiation mechanisms.

With respect to this clonotype: The target of this receptor is not known. Qualities for individual bases were not recorded, and no much larger clone is one base off.

The listed sequencing device is Illumina HiSeq 2500. Quantitative 5'-RACE with molecular barcodes was the method used to prepare the TCR beta libraries. The source study handled its data this way. A new computational method based on a probabilistic model of VDJ rearrangement was used to identify disease-linked TCR variants. TCRdb itself trimmed the public reads at Q25 with fastp, ran MiXCR and retained productive beta chains. Rows are combined by CDR3 protein, so each entry shows the most common genes and DNA. The V and J calls and clone size come from TCRdb's table, not from the authors' own analysis. For this sample there are fewer than 250,000 distinct CDR3 sequences; about 11% appear just once. The biggest ten clones account for about 2.8% of the sample. The sample taken for sequencing was blood, either unsorted or a sorted T cell fraction (not recorded which). The origin of this receptor is a male donor with ankylosing spondylitis or in good health (not recorded which).

The CDR3 protein: CASSLEEGGEVAGELFF. At the DNA level, the sequence is TGCGCCAGCAGCTTGGAGGAAGGGGGCGAGGTAGCCGGGGAGCTGTTTTTT. This receptor chain uses TRBV5-1 and TRBJ2-2, and 7 junction bases match TRBD1. The CDR3 measures 17 amino acids from cysteine to phenylalanine. Left in the record is the CDR3 DNA by itself, 51 bases read in frame from the first base. Taken from the germline V gene, the CDR1 and CDR2 loops are SGHRS and YFSETQ. Trimming leaves V shorter by 0 bases and J shorter by 6 bases, with the junction holding 11 bases beyond the gene matches.